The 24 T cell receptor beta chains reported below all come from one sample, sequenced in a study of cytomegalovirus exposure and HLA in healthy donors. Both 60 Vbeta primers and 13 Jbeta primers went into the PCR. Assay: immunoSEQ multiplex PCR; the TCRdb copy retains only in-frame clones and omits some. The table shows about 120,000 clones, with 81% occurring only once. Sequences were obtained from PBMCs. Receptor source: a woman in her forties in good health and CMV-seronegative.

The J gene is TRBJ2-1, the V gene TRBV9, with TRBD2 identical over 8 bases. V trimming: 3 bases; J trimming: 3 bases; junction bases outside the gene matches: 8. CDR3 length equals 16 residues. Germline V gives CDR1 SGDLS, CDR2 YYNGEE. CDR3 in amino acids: CASSAGGGPLYNEQFF. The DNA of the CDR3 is TGTGCCAGCAGCGCCGGGGGGGGGCCCCTCTACAATGAGCAGTTCTTC.

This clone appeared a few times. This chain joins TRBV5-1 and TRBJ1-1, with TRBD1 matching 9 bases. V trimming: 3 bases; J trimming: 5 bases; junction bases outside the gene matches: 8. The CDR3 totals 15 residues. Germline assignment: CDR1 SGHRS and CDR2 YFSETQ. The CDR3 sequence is CASSSQTGGGTEAFF. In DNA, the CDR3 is TGCGCCAGCAGCTCACAGACAGGGGGAGGGACTGAAGCTTTCTTT.

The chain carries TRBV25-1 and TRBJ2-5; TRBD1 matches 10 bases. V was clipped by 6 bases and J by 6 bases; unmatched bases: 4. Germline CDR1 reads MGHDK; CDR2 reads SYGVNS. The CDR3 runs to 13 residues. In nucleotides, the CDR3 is TGTGCCAGCAGCCGGGACAGGGGAAAGACCCAGTACTTC. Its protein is CASSRDRGKTQYF.

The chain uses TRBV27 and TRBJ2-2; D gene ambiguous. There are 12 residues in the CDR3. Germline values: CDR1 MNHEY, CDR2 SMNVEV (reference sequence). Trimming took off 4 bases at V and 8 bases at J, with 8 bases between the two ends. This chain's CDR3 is CASSSSPGELFF. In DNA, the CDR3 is TGTGCCAGCAGTTCTTCCCCTGGGGAGCTGTTTTTT.

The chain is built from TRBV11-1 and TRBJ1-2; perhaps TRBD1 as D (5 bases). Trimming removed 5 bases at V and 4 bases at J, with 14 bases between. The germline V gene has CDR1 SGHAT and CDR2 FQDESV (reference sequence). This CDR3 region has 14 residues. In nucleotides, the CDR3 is TGTGCCAGCAGCCCCACAAGGGGCGCCTATGGCTACACCTTC. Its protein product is CASSPTRGAYGYTF.

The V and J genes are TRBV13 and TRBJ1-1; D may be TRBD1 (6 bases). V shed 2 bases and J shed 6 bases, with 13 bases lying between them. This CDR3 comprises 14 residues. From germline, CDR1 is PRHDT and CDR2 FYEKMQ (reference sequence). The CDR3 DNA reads TGTGCCAGCAGCTTAATCAGGGGATGGGCTGAAGCTTTCTTT. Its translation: CASSLIRGWAEAFF.

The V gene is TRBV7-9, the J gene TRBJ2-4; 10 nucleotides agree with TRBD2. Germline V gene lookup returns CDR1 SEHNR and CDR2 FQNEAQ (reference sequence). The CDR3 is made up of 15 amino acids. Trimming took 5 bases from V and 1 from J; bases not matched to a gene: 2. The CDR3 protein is CASSVSGGAKNIQYF. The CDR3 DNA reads TGTGCCAGCAGCGTTAGCGGGGGGGCCAAAAACATTCAGTACTTC.

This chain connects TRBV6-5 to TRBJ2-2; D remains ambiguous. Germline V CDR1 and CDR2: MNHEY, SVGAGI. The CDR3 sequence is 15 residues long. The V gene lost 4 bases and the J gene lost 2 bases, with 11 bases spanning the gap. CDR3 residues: CASSFPLSNTGELFF. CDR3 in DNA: TGTGCCAGCAGTTTTCCGCTTAGTAACACCGGGGAGCTGTTTTTT.

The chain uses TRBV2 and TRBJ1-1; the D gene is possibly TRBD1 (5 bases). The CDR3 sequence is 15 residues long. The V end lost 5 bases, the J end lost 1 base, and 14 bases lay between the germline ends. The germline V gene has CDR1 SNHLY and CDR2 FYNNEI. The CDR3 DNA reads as TGTGCCAGCAGTCCCAGGGTTTTAGGGAACACTGAAGCTTTCTTT. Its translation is CASSPRVLGNTEAFF.

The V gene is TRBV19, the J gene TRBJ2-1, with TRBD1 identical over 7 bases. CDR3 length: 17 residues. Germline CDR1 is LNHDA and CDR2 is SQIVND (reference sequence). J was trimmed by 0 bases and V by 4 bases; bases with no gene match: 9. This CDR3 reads CASSTEPDRASYNEQFF. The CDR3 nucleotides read TGTGCCAGTAGTACCGAACCAGACAGGGCCTCCTACAATGAGCAGTTCTTC. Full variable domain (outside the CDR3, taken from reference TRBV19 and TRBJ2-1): DGGITQSPKYLFRKEGQNVTLSCEQNLNHDAMYWYRQDPGQGLRLIYYSQIVNDFQKGDIAEGYSVSREKKESFPLTVTSAQKNPTAFYLCASSTEPDRASYNEQFFGPGTRLTVL.

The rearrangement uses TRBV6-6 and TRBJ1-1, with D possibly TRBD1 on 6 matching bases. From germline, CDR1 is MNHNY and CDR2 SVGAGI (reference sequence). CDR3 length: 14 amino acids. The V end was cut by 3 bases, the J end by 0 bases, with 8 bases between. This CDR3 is CASSYQGLNTEAFF. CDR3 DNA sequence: TGTGCCAGCAGTTATCAGGGGTTGAACACTGAAGCTTTCTTT.

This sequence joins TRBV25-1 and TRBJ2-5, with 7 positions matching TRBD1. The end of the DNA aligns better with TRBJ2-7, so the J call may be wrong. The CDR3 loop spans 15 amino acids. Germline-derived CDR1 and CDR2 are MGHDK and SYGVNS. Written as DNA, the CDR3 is TGTGCCAGCAGTGAAATATCGACAGGGATCTACGAGCAGTACTTC. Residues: CASSEISTGIYEQYF.

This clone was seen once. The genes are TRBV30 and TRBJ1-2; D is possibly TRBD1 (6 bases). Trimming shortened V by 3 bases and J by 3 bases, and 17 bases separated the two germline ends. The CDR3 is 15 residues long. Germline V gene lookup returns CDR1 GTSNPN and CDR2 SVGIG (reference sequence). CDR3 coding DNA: TGTGCCTGGAGGGACTCGGGGCAGGGGCACTATGGCTACACCTTC. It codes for CAWRDSGQGHYGYTF. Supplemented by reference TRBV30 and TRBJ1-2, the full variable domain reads SQTIHQWPATLVQPVGSPLSLECTVEGTSNPNLYWYRQAAGRGLQLLFYSVGIGQISSEVPQNLSASRPQDRQFILSSKKLLLSDSGFYLCAWRDSGQGHYGYTFGSGTRLTVV.

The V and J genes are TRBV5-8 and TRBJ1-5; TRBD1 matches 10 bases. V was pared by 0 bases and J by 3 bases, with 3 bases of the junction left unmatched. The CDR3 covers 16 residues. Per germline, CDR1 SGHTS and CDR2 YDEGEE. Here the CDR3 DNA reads TGTGCCAGCAGCTTGGGGGGACAGGGGATCAATCAGCCCCAGCATTTT. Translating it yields CASSLGGQGINQPQHF.

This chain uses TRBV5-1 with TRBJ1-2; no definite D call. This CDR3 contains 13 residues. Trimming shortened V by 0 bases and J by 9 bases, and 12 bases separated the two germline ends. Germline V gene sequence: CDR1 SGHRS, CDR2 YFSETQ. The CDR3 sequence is CASSLAGLSSYTF. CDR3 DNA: TGCGCCAGCAGCTTGGCAGGACTGTCTAGCTACACCTTC.

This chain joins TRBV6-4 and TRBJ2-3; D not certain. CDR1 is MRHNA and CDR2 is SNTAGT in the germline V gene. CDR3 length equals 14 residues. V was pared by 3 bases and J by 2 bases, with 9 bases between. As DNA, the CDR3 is TGTGCCAGCAGTGAGAGTAGTACCACAGATACGCAGTATTTT. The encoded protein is CASSESSTTDTQYF.

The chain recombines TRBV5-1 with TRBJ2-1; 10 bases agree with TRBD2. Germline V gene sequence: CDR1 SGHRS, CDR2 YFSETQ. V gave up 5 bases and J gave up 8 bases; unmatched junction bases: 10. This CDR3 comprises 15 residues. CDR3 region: CASRFSTSGIYEQFF. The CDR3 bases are TGCGCCAGCAGGTTTTCTACTAGCGGGATCTATGAGCAGTTCTTC.

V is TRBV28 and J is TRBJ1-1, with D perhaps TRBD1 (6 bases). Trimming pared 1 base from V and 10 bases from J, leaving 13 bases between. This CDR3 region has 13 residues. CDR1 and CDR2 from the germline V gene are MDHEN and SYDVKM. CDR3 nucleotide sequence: TGTGCCAGCAGTTTATCGGGGGGCGTTGGAGCTTTCTTT. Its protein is CASSLSGGVGAFF.

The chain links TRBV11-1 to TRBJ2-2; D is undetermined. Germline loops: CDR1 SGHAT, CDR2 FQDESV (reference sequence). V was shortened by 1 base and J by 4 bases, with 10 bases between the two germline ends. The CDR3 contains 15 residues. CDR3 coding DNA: TGTGCCAGCAGCTTAGGAGCGCTGGTCACCGGGGAGCTGTTTTTT. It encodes CASSLGALVTGELFF.

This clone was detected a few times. DNA for the CDR3: TGCGCCAGCAGCCGTTTAGCCGGGGGGACTTACAATGAGCAGTTCTTC. Protein product: CASSRLAGGTYNEQFF. This sequence joins TRBV4-1 and TRBJ2-1; 7 bases fit TRBD2. CDR1 is MGHRA and CDR2 is YSYEKL in the germline V gene. V lost 4 bases, J lost 4 bases, and 10 bases stayed unmatched. CDR3 length equals 16 residues.

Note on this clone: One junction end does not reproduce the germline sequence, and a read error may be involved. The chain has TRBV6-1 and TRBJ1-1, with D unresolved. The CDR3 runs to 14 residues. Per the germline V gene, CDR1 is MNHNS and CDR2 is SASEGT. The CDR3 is CAISVSTGNTEAFF. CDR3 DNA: TGTGCCATCAGTGTATCCACCGGGAACACTGAAGCTTTCTTT.

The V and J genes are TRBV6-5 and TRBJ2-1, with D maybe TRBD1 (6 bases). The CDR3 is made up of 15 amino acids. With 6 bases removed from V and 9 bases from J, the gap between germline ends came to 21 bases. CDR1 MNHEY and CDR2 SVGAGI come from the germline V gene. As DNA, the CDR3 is TGTGCCAGCAGCGCCAGGGGTCGCGGGCAAGTTGAGCAGTTCTTC. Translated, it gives CASSARGRGQVEQFF.

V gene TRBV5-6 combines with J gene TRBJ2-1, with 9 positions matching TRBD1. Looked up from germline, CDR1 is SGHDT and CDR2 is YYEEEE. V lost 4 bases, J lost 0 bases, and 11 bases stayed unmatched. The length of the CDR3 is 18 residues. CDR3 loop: CASSMSPGQGSSYNEQFF. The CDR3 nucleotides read TGTGCCAGCAGCATGAGCCCCGGACAGGGGAGCTCCTACAATGAGCAGTTCTTC. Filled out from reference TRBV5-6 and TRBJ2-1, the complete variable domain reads DAGVTQSPTHLIKTRGQQVTLRCSPKSGHDTVSWYQQALGQGPQFIFQYYEEEERQRGNFPDRFSGHQFPNYSSELNVNALLLGDSALYLCASSMSPGQGSSYNEQFFGPGTRLTVL.

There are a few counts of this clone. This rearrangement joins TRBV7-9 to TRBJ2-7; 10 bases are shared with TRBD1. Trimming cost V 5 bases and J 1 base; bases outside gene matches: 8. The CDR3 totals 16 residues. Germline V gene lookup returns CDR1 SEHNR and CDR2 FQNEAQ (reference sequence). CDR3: CASSTPLDRGSYEQYF. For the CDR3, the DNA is TGTGCCAGCAGCACTCCGTTGGACAGGGGGTCCTACGAGCAGTACTTC.